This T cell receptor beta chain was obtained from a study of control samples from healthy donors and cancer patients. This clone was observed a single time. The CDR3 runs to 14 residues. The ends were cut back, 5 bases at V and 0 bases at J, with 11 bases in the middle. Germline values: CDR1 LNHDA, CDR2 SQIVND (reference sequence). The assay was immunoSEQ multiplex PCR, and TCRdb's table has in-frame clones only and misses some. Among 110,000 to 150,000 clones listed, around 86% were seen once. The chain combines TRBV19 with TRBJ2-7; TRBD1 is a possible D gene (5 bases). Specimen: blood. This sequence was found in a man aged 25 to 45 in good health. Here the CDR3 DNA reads TGTGCCAGTAGTCGAAGGGGAAACTCCTACGAGCAGTACTTC. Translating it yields CASSRRGNSYEQYF.